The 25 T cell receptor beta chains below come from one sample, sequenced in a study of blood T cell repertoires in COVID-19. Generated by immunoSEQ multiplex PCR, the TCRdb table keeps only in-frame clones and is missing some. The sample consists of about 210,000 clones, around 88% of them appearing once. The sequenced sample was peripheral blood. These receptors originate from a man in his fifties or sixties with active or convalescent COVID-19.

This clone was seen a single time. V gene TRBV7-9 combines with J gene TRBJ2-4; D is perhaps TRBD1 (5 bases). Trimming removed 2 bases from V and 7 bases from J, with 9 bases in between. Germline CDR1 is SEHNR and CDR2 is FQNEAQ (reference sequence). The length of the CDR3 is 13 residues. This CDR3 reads CASSLPGHNIQYF. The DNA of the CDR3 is TGTGCCAGCAGCTTACCAGGGCATAACATTCAGTACTTC.

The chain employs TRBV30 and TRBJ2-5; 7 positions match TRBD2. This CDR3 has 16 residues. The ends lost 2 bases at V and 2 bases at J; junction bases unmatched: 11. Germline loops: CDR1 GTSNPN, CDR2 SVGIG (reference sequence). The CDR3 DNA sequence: TGTGCCTGGAGTTCCTTAGCGGGTCACGCGCAAGAGACCCAGTACTTC. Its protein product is CAWSSLAGHAQETQYF.

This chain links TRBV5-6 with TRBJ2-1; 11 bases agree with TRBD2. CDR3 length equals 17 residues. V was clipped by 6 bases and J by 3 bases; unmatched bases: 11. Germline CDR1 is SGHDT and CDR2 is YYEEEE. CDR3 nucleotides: TGTGCCAGCATCCATCGTCTAGCGGGGGGCCGCTACAATGAGCAGTTCTTC. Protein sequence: CASIHRLAGGRYNEQFF.

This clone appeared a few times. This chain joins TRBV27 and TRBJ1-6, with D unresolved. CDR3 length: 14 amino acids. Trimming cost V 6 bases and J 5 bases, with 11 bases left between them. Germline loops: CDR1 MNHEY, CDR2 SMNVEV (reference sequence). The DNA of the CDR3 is TGTGCCAGCAGCCCCCGGAGAGATAATTCACCCCTCCACTTT. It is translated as CASSPRRDNSPLHF.

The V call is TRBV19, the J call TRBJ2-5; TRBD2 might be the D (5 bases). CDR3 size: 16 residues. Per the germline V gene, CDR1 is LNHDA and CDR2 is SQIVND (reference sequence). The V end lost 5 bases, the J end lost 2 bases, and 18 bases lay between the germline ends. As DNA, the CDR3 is TGTGCCAGTAGTCTGCCCCCTAGCCTGGGACAAGAGACCCAGTACTTC. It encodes CASSLPPSLGQETQYF.

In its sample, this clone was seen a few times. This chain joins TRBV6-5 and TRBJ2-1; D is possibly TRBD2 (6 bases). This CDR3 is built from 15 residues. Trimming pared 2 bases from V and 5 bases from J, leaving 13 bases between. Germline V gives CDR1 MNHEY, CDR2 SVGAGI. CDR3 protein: CASSYGDSEDNEQFF. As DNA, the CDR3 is TGTGCCAGCAGTTACGGGGACTCTGAGGACAATGAGCAGTTCTTC.

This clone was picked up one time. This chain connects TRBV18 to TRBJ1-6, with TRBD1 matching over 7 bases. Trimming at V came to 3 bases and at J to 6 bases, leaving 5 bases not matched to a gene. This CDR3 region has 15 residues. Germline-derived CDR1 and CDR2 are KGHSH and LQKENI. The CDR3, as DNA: TGTGCCAGCTCACCCAGCAACAGGGGTAATTCACCCCTCCACTTT. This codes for CASSPSNRGNSPLHF.

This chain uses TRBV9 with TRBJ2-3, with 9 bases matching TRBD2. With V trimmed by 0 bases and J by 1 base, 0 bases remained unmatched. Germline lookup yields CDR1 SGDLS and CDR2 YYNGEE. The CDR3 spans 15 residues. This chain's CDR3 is CASSVGLAGTDTQYF. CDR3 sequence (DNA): TGTGCCAGCAGCGTAGGACTAGCGGGCACAGATACGCAGTATTTT. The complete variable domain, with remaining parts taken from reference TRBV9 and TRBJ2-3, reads DSGVTQTPKHLITATGQRVTLRCSPRSGDLSVYWYQQSLDQGLQFLIQYYNGEERAKGNILERFSAQQFPDLHSELNLSSLELGDSALYFCASSVGLAGTDTQYFGPGTRLTVL.

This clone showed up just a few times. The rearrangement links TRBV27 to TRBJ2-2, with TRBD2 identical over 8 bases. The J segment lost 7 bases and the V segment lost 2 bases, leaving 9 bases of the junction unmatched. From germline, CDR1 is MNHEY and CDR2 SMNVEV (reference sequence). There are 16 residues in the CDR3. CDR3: CASSLRGLAGGGELFF. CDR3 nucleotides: TGTGCCAGCAGTTTACGTGGACTAGCTGGCGGCGGGGAGCTGTTTTTT.

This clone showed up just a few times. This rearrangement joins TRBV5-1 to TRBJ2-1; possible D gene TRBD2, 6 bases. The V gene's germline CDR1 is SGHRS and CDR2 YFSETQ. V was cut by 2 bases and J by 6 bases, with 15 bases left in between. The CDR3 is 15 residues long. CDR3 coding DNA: TGCGCCAGCAGCTTAAATTCCCAGGGAGGCAATGAGCAGTTCTTC. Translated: CASSLNSQGGNEQFF.

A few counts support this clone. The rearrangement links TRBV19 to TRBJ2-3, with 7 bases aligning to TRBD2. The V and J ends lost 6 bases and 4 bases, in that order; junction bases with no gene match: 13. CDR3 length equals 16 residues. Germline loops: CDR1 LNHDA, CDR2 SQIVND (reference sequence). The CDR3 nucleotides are TGTGCCAGTAGCCCCTGGGCGGGAGAAGGAGCAGATACGCAGTATTTT. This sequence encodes CASSPWAGEGADTQYF.

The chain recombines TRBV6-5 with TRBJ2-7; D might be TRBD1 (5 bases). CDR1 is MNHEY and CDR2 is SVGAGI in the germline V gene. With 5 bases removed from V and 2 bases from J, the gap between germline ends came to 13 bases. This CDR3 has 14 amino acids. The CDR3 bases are TGTGCCAGCAGTCTGCCGACAGAGACCTACGAGCAGTACTTC. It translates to CASSLPTETYEQYF.

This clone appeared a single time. CDR3 coding DNA: TGCGCCAGCAGCTTGAGGGGCACTGAAGCTTTCTTT. Translated, it gives CASSLRGTEAFF. The chain carries TRBV5-1 and TRBJ1-1, with a tentative D call TRBD1 (5 bases). Deletions cut 1 base from V and 4 bases from J, with 5 bases between. Per the germline V gene, CDR1 is SGHRS and CDR2 is YFSETQ. The CDR3 has 12 residues.

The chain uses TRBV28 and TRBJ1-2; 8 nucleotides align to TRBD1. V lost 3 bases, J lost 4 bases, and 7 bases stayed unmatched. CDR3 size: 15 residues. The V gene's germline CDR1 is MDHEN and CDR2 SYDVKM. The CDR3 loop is CASSFGAGGFYGYTF. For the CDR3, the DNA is TGTGCCAGCAGTTTCGGGGCAGGGGGCTTCTATGGCTACACCTTC.

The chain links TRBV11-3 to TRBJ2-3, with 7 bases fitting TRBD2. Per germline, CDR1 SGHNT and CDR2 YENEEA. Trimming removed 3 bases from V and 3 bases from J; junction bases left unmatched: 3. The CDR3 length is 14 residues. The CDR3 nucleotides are TGTGCCAGCAGCTTTGCGGGAGTAACAGATACGCAGTATTTT. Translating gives CASSFAGVTDTQYF.

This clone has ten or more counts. In nucleotides, the CDR3 is TGTGCCAGCAGCCAACGTAGCGGGAGGGGGGGCACAGATACGCAGTATTTT. It yields the protein CASSQRSGRGGTDTQYF. The V and J genes are TRBV4-2 and TRBJ2-3; the match to TRBD2 covers 11 bases. Trimming took 2 bases from V and 1 from J; bases not matched to a gene: 5. Germline lookup yields CDR1 LGHNA and CDR2 YNFKEQ. The CDR3 extends over 17 amino acids.

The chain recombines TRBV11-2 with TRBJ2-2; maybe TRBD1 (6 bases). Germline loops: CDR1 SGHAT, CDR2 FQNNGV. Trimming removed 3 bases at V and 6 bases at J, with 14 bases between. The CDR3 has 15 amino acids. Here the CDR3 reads CASSFRGFEPGELFF. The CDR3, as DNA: TGTGCCAGCAGCTTCAGGGGTTTCGAACCCGGGGAGCTGTTTTTT.

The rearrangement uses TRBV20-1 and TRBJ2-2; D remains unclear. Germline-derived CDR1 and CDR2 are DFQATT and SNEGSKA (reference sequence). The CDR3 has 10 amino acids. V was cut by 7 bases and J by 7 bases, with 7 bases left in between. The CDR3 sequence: CSVLRGELFF. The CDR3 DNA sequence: TGCAGTGTTTTGCGCGGGGAGCTGTTTTTT.

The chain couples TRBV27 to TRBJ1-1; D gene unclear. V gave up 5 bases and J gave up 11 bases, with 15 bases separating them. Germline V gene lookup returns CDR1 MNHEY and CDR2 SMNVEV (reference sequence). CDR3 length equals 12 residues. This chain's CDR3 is CASSTAGRGAFF. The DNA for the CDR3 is TGTGCCAGCAGTACGGCAGGCCGAGGGGCTTTCTTT.

The CDR3 region has the DNA TGTGCCAGCAAGGGACAGGGGACATACAATGAGCAGTTCTTC. Translated: CASKGQGTYNEQFF. The chain has TRBV11-3 and TRBJ2-1; 10 bases align to TRBD1. CDR3 length equals 14 residues. The V segment lost 7 bases and the J segment 4 bases; nucleotides outside the gene matches: 4. Germline-derived CDR1 and CDR2 are SGHNT and YENEEA.

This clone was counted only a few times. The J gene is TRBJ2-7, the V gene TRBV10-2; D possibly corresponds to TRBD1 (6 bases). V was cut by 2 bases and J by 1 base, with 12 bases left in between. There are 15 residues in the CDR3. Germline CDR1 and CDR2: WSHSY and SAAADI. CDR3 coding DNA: TGCGCCAGCAGTGAGAGCAGGGGTGGTTCCTACGAGCAGTACTTC. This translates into CASSESRGGSYEQYF.

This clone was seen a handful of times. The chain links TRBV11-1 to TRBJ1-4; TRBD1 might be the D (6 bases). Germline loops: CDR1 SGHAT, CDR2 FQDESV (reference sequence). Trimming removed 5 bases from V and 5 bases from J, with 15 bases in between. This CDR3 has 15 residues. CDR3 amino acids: CASSPGQSENEKLFF. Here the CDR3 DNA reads TGTGCCAGCAGCCCAGGACAGTCAGAAAATGAAAAACTGTTTTTT.

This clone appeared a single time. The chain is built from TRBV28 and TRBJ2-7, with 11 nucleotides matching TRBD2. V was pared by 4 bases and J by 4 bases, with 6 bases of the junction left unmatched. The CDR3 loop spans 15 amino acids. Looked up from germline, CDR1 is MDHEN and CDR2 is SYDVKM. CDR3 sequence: CASSYATSGIYEQYF. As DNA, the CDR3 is TGTGCCAGCAGTTATGCGACTAGCGGGATATACGAGCAGTACTTC.

CDR3 region: CASSGQANQPQHF. The CDR3, as DNA: TGTGCCAGCAGCGGACAGGCAAATCAGCCCCAGCATTTT. The V and J genes are TRBV6-5 and TRBJ1-5; TRBD1 agrees at 7 bases. CDR1 MNHEY and CDR2 SVGAGI come from the germline V gene. The CDR3 has 13 residues. The V segment lost 6 bases and the J segment 4 bases; nucleotides outside the gene matches: 3.

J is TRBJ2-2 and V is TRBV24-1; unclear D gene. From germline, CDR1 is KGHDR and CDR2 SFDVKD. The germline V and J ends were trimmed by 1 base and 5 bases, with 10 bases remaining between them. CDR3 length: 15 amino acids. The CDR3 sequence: CATSDFGGSTGELFF. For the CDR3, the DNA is TGTGCCACCAGTGATTTTGGCGGATCGACCGGGGAGCTGTTTTTT.